Below are 14 T cell receptor beta chains sequenced from a single sample in a study of T cell changes during pregnancy in multiple sclerosis. The assay was immunoSEQ multiplex PCR, and TCRdb's table has in-frame clones only and misses some. This table holds fewer than 45,000 clones, 88% found once. This sample comprised CD8+ T cells from peripheral blood mononuclear cells, obtained in the third trimester of pregnancy. The receptors originated from a female donor with multiple sclerosis, enrolled in a pregnancy study.

The rearrangement uses TRBV7-9 and TRBJ2-5, with D tentatively TRBD1 (6 bases). Germline values: CDR1 SEHNR, CDR2 FQNEAQ (reference sequence). CDR3 size: 14 residues. The ends were cut back, 5 bases at V and 5 bases at J, with 15 bases in the middle. CDR3 protein: CASSRTGNWETQYF. The CDR3 DNA reads as TGTGCCAGCAGCCGTACAGGGAATTGGGAGACCCAGTACTTC.

The rearrangement uses TRBV7-9 and TRBJ2-7; 8 bases match TRBD1. The CDR3 contains 18 residues. V lost 3 bases and J lost 3; bases outside the gene matches: 16. Germline CDR1 and CDR2: SEHNR and FQNEAQ (reference sequence). CDR3 nucleotide sequence: TGTGCCAGCAGCTTTCCTCTATCGACAGGGGCGCTAGACTACGAGCAGTACTTC. As protein: CASSFPLSTGALDYEQYF.

V usage is TRBV19 and J usage is TRBJ2-2; 7 bases line up with TRBD1. There are 13 residues in the CDR3. Losses at the gene ends were 10 bases for V and 3 bases for J; bases not matched to a gene: 5. CDR1 is LNHDA and CDR2 is SQIVND in the germline V gene (reference sequence). The CDR3 bases are TGTGCCACAGGGGACAGCTACACCGGGGAGCTGTTTTTT. Translating it yields CATGDSYTGELFF.

The chain links TRBV5-1 to TRBJ1-5; D not certain. V gave up 0 bases and J gave up 6 bases, with 7 bases separating them. The CDR3 loop spans 13 amino acids. Germline V CDR1 and CDR2: SGHRS, YFSETQ. CDR3 loop: CASSLALGQPQHF. Written as DNA, the CDR3 is TGCGCCAGCAGCTTGGCCCTCGGTCAGCCCCAGCATTTT.

The V call is TRBV7-4, the J call TRBJ2-7; D is uncertain. CDR1 is SGHVT, CDR2 SQSDAQ, per germline. Trimming removed 6 bases from V and 5 bases from J, with 11 bases in between. CDR3 size: 12 residues. The CDR3 nucleotides are TGTGCCAGCAGTCCGACACGCGACGAGCAGTACTTC. Encoded protein: CASSPTRDEQYF. Filled out from reference TRBV7-4 and TRBJ2-7, the complete variable domain reads GAGVSQSPRYKVAKRGRDVALRCDSISGHVTLYWYRQTLGQGSEVLTYSQSDAQRDKSGRPSGRFSAERPERSVSTLKIQRTEQGDSAVYLCASSPTRDEQYFGPGTRLTVT.

The V call is TRBV30, the J call TRBJ2-1; D is possibly TRBD2 (5 bases). The CDR3 has 13 residues. Trimming shortened V by 2 bases and J by 0 bases, and 5 bases separated the two germline ends. From germline, CDR1 is GTSNPN and CDR2 SVGIG (reference sequence). CDR3 region: CAWSRDSYNEQFF. DNA for the CDR3: TGTGCCTGGAGTCGGGACTCCTACAATGAGCAGTTCTTC.

This sequence joins TRBV28 and TRBJ2-3; D gene uncertain. CDR3 length equals 14 residues. Trimming took off 6 bases at V and 5 bases at J, with 15 bases between the two ends. From germline, CDR1 is MDHEN and CDR2 SYDVKM. This chain's CDR3 is CASRPVRAGDTQYF. DNA for the CDR3: TGTGCCAGCAGGCCCGTGAGAGCAGGAGATACGCAGTATTTT. The complete variable domain, with remaining parts taken from reference TRBV28 and TRBJ2-3, reads DVKVTQSSRYLVKRTGEKVFLECVQDMDHENMFWYRQDPGLGLRLIYFSYDVKMKEKGDIPEGYSVSREKKERFSLILESASTNQTSMYLCASRPVRAGDTQYFGPGTRLTVL.

The genes are TRBV6-5 and TRBJ2-1, with D possibly being TRBD2 (5 bases). Looked up from germline, CDR1 is MNHEY and CDR2 is SVGAGI. V was clipped by 6 bases and J by 7 bases, with 10 bases between them. The CDR3 sequence is 12 residues long. DNA of the CDR3: TGTGCCAGCAGAAATTGGGAGAATGAGCAGTTCTTC. This gives the protein CASRNWENEQFF.

J is TRBJ2-7 and V is TRBV18, with 8 bases that match TRBD1. Germline assignment: CDR1 KGHSH and CDR2 LQKENI. CDR3 size: 15 residues. V was pared by 2 bases and J by 3 bases, with 6 bases of the junction left unmatched. CDR3 sequence (DNA): TGTGCCAGCTCACCAAAGACAGGGGAGGACTACGAGCAGTACTTC. Translation gives CASSPKTGEDYEQYF.

This sequence joins TRBV18 and TRBJ2-7; 7 positions match TRBD2. The germline V gene encodes CDR1 KGHSH and CDR2 LQKENI. The CDR3 has 15 residues. The V and J ends lost 3 bases and 0 bases, in that order; junction bases with no gene match: 5. CDR3 DNA sequence: TGTGCCAGCTCACCTAGCGGGCGGAGCTCCTACGAGCAGTACTTC. It translates to CASSPSGRSSYEQYF. Filled out from reference TRBV18 and TRBJ2-7, the complete variable domain reads NAGVMQNPRHLVRRRGQEARLRCSPMKGHSHVYWYRQLPEEGLKFMVYLQKENIIDESGMPKERFSAEFPKEGPSILRIQQVVRGDSAAYFCASSPSGRSSYEQYFGPGTRLTVT.

V and J are TRBV9 and TRBJ1-6; D is perhaps TRBD1 (6 bases). V dropped 4 bases and J dropped 2 bases, with 13 bases sitting between them. The CDR3 extends over 16 amino acids. Germline V gene data show CDR1 as SGDLS and CDR2 as YYNGEE. The CDR3 spells CASSPTGITYNSPLHF. DNA of the CDR3: TGTGCCAGCAGCCCTACAGGGATCACCTATAATTCACCCCTCCACTTT. The whole variable domain, remainder taken from reference TRBV9 and TRBJ1-6, is DSGVTQTPKHLITATGQRVTLRCSPRSGDLSVYWYQQSLDQGLQFLIQYYNGEERAKGNILERFSAQQFPDLHSELNLSSLELGDSALYFCASSPTGITYNSPLHFGNGTRLTVT.

The chain uses TRBV19 and TRBJ1-5; no reliable D call. Trimming removed 8 bases at V and 2 bases at J, with 13 bases between. CDR3 size: 14 residues. CDR1 and CDR2 (germline): LNHDA, SQIVND (reference sequence). The CDR3 sequence: CASLQRWGNQPQHF. CDR3 sequence (DNA): TGTGCCAGTCTCCAGCGGTGGGGCAATCAGCCCCAGCATTTT.

This clone was observed a few times. The genes are TRBV7-9 and TRBJ1-2, with 7 positions matching TRBD1. The trim removed 2 bases at V and 4 bases at J, leaving 4 bases unmatched. The CDR3 is 14 residues long. Germline V gives CDR1 SEHNR, CDR2 FQNEAQ (reference sequence). The CDR3: CASSLPGTAYGYTF. The CDR3 DNA is TGTGCCAGCAGCTTACCTGGGACAGCCTATGGCTACACCTTC.

The chain employs TRBV7-9 and TRBJ2-7, with TRBD2 matching 7 bases. The CDR3 is 15 amino acids. J lost 2 bases, V lost 3 bases, and 7 bases had no gene match. The V gene's germline CDR1 is SEHNR and CDR2 FQNEAQ (reference sequence). CDR3 DNA sequence: TGTGCCAGCAGCTTTCTCCTAGCGGAACCCTACGAGCAGTACTTC. It is translated as CASSFLLAEPYEQYF.